The source of this T cell receptor beta chain is a study of cytomegalovirus exposure and HLA in healthy donors. With 60 Vbeta and 13 Jbeta primers, the PCR was carried out. The method was immunoSEQ multiplex PCR; TCRdb's version includes in-frame clones alone and lacks a portion of them. The listing contains 56,000 or so clones. The TCR comes from a female donor in good health and CMV-seronegative. The sequenced sample was PBMCs.

The CDR3 DNA reads as TGCAGCGTTGATTCAGGGGTTTCGACGGGCGAGCAGTACTTC. Protein product: CSVDSGVSTGEQYF. The chain joins TRBV29-1 to TRBJ2-7; maybe TRBD1 (6 bases). V lost 3 bases and J lost 6, with 18 bases in between. The CDR3 spans 14 residues. Germline V CDR1 and CDR2: SQVTM, ANQGSEA.